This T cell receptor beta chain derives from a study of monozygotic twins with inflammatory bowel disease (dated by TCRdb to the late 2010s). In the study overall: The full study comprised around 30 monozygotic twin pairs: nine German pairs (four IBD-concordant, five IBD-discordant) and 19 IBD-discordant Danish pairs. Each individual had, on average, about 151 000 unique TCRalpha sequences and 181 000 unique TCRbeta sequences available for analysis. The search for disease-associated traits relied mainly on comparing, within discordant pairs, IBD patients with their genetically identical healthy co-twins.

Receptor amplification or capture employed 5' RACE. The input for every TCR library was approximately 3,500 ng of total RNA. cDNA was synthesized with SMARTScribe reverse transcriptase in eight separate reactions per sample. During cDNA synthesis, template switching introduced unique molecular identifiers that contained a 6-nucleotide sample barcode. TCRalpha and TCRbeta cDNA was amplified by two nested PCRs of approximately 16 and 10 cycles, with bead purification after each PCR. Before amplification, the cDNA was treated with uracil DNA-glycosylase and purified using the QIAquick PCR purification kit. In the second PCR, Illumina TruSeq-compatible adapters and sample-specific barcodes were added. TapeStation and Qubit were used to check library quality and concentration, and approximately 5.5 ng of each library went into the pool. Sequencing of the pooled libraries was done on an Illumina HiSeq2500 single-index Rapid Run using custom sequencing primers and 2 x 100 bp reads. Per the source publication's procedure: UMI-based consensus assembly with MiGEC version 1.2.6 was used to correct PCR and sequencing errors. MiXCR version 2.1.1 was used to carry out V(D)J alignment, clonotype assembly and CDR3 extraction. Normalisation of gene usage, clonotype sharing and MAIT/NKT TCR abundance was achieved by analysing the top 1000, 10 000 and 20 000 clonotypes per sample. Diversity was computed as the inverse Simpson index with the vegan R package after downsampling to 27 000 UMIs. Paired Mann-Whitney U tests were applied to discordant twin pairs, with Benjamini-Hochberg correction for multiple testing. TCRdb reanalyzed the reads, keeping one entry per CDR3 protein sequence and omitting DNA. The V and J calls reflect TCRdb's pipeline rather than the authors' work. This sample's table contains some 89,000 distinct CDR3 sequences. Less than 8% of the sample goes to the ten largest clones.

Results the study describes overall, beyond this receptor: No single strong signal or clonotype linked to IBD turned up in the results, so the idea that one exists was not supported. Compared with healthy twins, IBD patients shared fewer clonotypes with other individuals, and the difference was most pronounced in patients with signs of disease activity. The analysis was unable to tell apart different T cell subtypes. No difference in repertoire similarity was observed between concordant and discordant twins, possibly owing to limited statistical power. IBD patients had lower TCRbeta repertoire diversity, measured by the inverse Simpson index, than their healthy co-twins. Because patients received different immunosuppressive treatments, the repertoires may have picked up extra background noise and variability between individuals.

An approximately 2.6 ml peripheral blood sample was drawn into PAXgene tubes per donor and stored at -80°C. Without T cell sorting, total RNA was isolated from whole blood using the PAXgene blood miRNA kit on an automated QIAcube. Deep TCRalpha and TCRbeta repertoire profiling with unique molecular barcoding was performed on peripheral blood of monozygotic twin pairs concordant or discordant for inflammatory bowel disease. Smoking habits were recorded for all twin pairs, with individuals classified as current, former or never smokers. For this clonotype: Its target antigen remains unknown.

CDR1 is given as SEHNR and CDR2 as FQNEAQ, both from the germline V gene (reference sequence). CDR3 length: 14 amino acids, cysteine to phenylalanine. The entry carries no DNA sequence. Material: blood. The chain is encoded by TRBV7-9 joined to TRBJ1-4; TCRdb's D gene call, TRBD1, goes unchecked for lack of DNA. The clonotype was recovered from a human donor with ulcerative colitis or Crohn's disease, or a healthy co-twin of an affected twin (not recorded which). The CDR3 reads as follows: CASSTGQNGEKLFF.